This T cell receptor (beta chain) was identified in a study of T cells in Graves' hyperthyroidism and ophthalmopathy. This clonotype has more than one count but fewer than ten. Its antigen is unidentified. PBMCs were collected from an approximately 10 ml volume of fresh peripheral blood. The source material, RNA transcripts, was used to amplify TCR beta CDR3 regions. The HTBI primer set was used in a first-round RT-PCR of the TCR CDR3. From the multiplex PCR reads, TCRdb called clonotypes with MiXCR, one entry per CDR3 protein. The sample lists 450,000 to 500,000 distinct CDR3 sequences; 20% to 25% were seen once. Study findings and constraints: In validation, the model predicted ophthalmopathy. These predictions came a median roughly 6.5 months before onset.

Trimming cost V 5 bases and J 7 bases; bases outside gene matches: 8. This CDR3 contains 14 residues. Germline V gene lookup returns CDR1 SGHNT and CDR2 YENEEA. This chain uses TRBV11-3 with TRBJ2-3, with 8 bases lining up with TRBD1. Sequenced input: blood. The TCR sequence derives from an older woman with Graves' ophthalmopathy. The CDR3 spells CASSRPGTGNTQYF. CDR3 nucleotides: TGTGCCAGCAGCCGCCCCGGGACAGGAAATACGCAGTATTTT.